The clone carrying this TCR beta chain was recorded only once. The source of the sample is a study of CD8+CD57+ T cells in acquired aplastic anemia. Study context: Each DNA sample taken from sorted CD4+ and CD8+ cells came to 3 to 4 ug on average.

Patients picked for sequencing had shown CD8+CD57+ cell expansion detected by flow cytometry. All patients were therapy-naive when blood was sampled. Trimming took 4 bases from V and 5 from J, leaving 9 bases between them. CDR1 SQVTM and CDR2 ANQGSEA come from the germline V gene. The CDR3 spans 12 residues. Researchers used genomic DNA as the template to profile TCR beta VDJ and CDR3. TCRdb independently ran MiXCR on the reads; one entry per CDR3 protein. This repertoire shows hundreds of thousands of distinct CDR3 sequences, 40% to 60% found once; its top ten account for about 20%. This TCR came from a human donor with aplastic anemia. The chain has TRBV29-1 and TRBJ1-5; tentatively, D is TRBD1 (5 bases). The sample comprised sorted CD4+, CD8+, or CD8+CD57+ T cells (not recorded which) from PBMCs. CDR3 coding DNA: TGCAGCGTTGGGGACCTCGATCAGCCCCAGCATTTT. Protein product: CSVGDLDQPQHF.